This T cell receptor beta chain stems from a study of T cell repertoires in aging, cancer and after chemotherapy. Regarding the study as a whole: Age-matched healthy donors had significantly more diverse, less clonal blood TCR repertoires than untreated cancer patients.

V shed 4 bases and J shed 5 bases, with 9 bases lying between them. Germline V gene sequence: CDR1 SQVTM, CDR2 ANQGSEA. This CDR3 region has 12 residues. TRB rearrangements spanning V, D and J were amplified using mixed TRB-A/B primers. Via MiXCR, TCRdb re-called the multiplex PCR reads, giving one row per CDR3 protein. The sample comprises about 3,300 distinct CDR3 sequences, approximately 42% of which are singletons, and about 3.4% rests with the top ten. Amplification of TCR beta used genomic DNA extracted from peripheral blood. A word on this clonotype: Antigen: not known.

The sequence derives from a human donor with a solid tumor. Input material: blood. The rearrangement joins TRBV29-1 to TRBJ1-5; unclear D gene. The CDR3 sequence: CSVGKRDQPQHF. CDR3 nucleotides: TGCAGCGTTGGCAAGAGGGATCAGCCCCAGCATTTT.